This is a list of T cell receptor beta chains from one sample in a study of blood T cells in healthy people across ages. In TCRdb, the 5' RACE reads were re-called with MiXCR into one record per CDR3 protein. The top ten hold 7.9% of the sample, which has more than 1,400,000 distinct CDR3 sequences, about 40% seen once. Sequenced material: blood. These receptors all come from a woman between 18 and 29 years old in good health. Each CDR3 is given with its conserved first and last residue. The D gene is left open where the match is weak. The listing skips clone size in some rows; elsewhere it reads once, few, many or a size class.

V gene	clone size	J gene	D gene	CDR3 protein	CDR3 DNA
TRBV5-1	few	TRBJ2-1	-	CASSWGEDGDEQFF	TGCGCCAGCAGCTGGGGAGAAGATGGCGATGAGCAGTTCTTC
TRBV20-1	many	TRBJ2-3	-	CSARDGGLSVKAQYF	TGCAGTGCTAGAGATGGGGGGCTCTCGGTCAAAGCGCAGTATTTT
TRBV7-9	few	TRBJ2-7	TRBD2	CASTGSGSLYEQYF	TGTGCCAGCACTGGTAGCGGGTCTCTCTACGAGCAGTACTTC
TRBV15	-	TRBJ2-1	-	CATTRGAGNEQFF	TGTGCCACCACTCGGGGGGCGGGCAATGAGCAGTTCTTC
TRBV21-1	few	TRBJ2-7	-	CASSKLPGLAGGTYEQYF	TGTGCCAGCAGCAAACTACCGGGACTAGCGGGTGGGACCTACGAGCAGTACTTC
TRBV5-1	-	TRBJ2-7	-	CASSLVGTGRYNEQYF	TGCGCCAGCAGCTTGGTAGGGACGGGTCGCTACAATGAGCAGTACTTC
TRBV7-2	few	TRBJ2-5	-	CASSLEQKETQYF	TGTGCCAGCAGCTTAGAACAGAAAGAGACCCAGTACTTC
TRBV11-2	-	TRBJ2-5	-	CASSLAPGLGETQYF	TGTGCCAGCAGCTTAGCACCGGGACTCGGGGAGACCCAGTACTTC
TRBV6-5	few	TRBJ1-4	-	CASSYSSTGSYVKLFF	TGTGCCAGCAGTTACTCGTCAACGGGGAGCTACGTAAAACTGTTTTTT
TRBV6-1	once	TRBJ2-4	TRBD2	CASTKGTSGPVLAKNIQYF	TGTGCCAGCACCAAGGGCACTAGCGGCCCAGTTCTAGCCAAAAACATTCAGTACTTC
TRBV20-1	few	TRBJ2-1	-	CSARERLDSYNEQFF	TGCAGTGCTAGGGAACGACTAGACTCCTACAATGAGCAGTTCTTC
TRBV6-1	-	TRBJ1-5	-	CASSEGQSSNQPQHF	TGTGCCAGCAGTGAAGGCCAGAGCAGCAATCAGCCCCAGCATTTT
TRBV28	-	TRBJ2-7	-	CASSLVQPGYEQYF	TGTGCCAGCAGTTTAGTGCAGCCGGGGTACGAGCAGTACTTC
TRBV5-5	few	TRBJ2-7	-	CASSRDRRGEQYF	TGTGCCAGCAGCCGTGACAGGCGGGGCGAGCAGTACTTC
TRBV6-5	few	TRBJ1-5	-	CASSYGGGNQPQHF	TGTGCCAGCAGTTACGGGGGGGGCAATCAGCCCCAGCATTTT
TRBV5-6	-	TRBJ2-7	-	CASSWGVSEQYF	TGTGCCAGCAGCTGGGGCGTCAGCGAGCAGTACTTC
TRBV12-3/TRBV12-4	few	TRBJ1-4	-	CASSLSGTGTSNEKLFF	TGTGCCAGCAGTTTATCGGGGACCGGGACCAGTAATGAAAAACTGTTTTTT
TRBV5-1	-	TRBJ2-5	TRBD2	CASSLSSGGWQETQYF	TGCGCCAGCAGCTTATCCAGCGGGGGGTGGCAAGAGACCCAGTACTTC
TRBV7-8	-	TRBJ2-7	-	CASSSAGTLTYEQYF	TGTGCCAGCAGCTCGGCCGGGACACTAACCTACGAGCAGTACTTC
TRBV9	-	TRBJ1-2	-	CASVKTGHLYGYTF	TGTGCCAGCGTGAAGACGGGACACCTTTATGGCTACACCTTC